Each of the 23 T cell receptor beta chains below was sequenced from the same sample in a study of T cell responses to AZD1222 COVID-19 vaccine. Sequencing was performed with immunoSEQ multiplex PCR; in TCRdb, only in-frame clones are kept and a portion is missing. The table has 100,000 to 150,000 clones, over 75% seen once; the top ten hold roughly 7%. Source: peripheral blood, taken on day 0 of AZD1222 vaccination. These receptors all stem from an adult in good health.

This clone appeared a single time. The chain joins TRBV19 to TRBJ1-3; D gene unclear. V dropped 4 bases and J dropped 4 bases, with 17 bases sitting between them. The CDR3 length is 16 residues. Germline V gives CDR1 LNHDA, CDR2 SQIVND (reference sequence). The CDR3 coding sequence is TGTGCCAGTAGTAGGAACGGCGCCTCGGGAGGAAACACCATATATTTT. This encodes CASSRNGASGGNTIYF.

The rearrangement links TRBV6-2 or TRBV6-3 to TRBJ1-2; D not resolved. The CDR3 extends over 15 amino acids. Trimming pared 4 bases from V and 1 base from J, leaving 13 bases between. Germline CDR1 MNHEY, CDR2 SVGEGT. CDR3 loop: CASSSYQAINYGYTF. The CDR3 DNA reads as TGTGCCAGCAGTTCCTACCAGGCGATTAACTATGGCTACACCTTC.

This chain links TRBV3-1 (or the pseudogene TRBV3-2) with TRBJ2-2, with TRBD2 matching over 9 bases. Trimming at V came to 0 bases and at J to 6 bases, leaving 17 bases not matched to a gene. This CDR3 comprises 20 residues. Germline lookup yields CDR1 LGHDT and CDR2 YNNKEL (reference sequence). CDR3 sequence reads: CASSQEWKIAGGPVAGELFF. The CDR3 DNA sequence: TGTGCCAGCAGCCAAGAATGGAAAATCGCGGGAGGGCCGGTGGCCGGGGAGCTGTTTTTT.

The chain joins TRBV4-2 to TRBJ2-1; a weak D match, TRBD2 (6 bases). This CDR3 has 13 amino acids. The germline V gene encodes CDR1 LGHNA and CDR2 YNFKEQ. V was pared by 1 base and J by 9 bases, with 10 bases between. CDR3 protein: CASSQGDLAEQFF. The CDR3 region has the DNA TGTGCCAGCAGCCAAGGGGACTTGGCTGAGCAGTTCTTC.

V and J are TRBV28 and TRBJ2-7, with a weak D call TRBD1 (5 bases). Germline V gene sequence: CDR1 MDHEN, CDR2 SYDVKM. Trimming cost V 3 bases and J 3 bases, with 18 bases left between them. The CDR3 consists of 16 residues. The CDR3 sequence is CASSLPRQGSYYEQYF. Here the CDR3 DNA reads TGTGCCAGCAGTTTGCCTCGGCAGGGATCTTACTACGAGCAGTACTTC.

The chain carries TRBV30 and TRBJ2-2; D possibly uses TRBD1 or TRBD2 (5 bases each). The CDR3 runs to 14 residues. Trimming took off 4 bases at V and 2 bases at J, with 11 bases between the two ends. From germline, CDR1 is GTSNPN and CDR2 SVGIG (reference sequence). CDR3 bases: TGTGCCTGGATCCGCCGGGACAACACCGGGGAGCTGTTTTTT. Its translation: CAWIRRDNTGELFF.

The chain is built from TRBV18 and TRBJ2-1; D perhaps matches TRBD1 (6 bases). V gave up 3 bases and J gave up 10 bases, with 19 bases separating them. The CDR3 loop spans 15 amino acids. CDR1 and CDR2 (germline): KGHSH, LQKENI. The CDR3 loop is CASSPPKVQGTEQFF. CDR3 DNA: TGTGCCAGCTCACCGCCGAAAGTCCAGGGGACAGAGCAGTTCTTC.

The chain uses TRBV9 and TRBJ2-3, with D perhaps TRBD2 (6 bases). Trimming pared 3 bases from V and 0 bases from J, leaving 8 bases between. The CDR3 extends over 14 amino acids. Germline V lookup: CDR1 SGDLS, CDR2 YYNGEE. The CDR3 spells CASSGSGSTDTQYF. In nucleotides, the CDR3 is TGTGCCAGCAGCGGCAGCGGGAGCACAGATACGCAGTATTTT.

The chain is built from TRBV5-1 and TRBJ2-7; TRBD2 might be the D (6 bases). Germline V gene data show CDR1 as SGHRS and CDR2 as YFSETQ. The CDR3 extends over 14 amino acids. V was trimmed by 1 base and J by 1 base, leaving 9 bases between them. CDR3 residues: CASSLWGGSYEQYF. DNA of the CDR3: TGCGCCAGCAGCTTGTGGGGAGGTTCCTACGAGCAGTACTTC. The entire variable domain, with the rest obtained from reference TRBV5-1 and TRBJ2-7, is as follows: KAGVTQTPRYLIKTRGQQVTLSCSPISGHRSVSWYQQTPGQGLQFLFEYFSETQRNKGNFPGRFSGRQFSNSRSEMNVSTLELGDSALYLCASSLWGGSYEQYFGPGTRLTVT.

The rearrangement uses TRBV28 and TRBJ1-5; D perhaps matches TRBD1 (6 bases). CDR3 length: 14 residues. V lost 5 bases, J lost 5 bases, and 13 bases lay in between. Germline V gene lookup returns CDR1 MDHEN and CDR2 SYDVKM. The CDR3 sequence is CASSPWGRYQPQHF. The CDR3 nucleotides are TGTGCCAGCAGTCCCTGGGGGCGATATCAGCCCCAGCATTTT. Combining the CDR3 with reference TRBV28 and TRBJ1-5 gives the whole variable domain DVKVTQSSRYLVKRTGEKVFLECVQDMDHENMFWYRQDPGLGLRLIYFSYDVKMKEKGDIPEGYSVSREKKERFSLILESASTNQTSMYLCASSPWGRYQPQHFGDGTRLSIL.

This chain joins TRBV29-1 and TRBJ1-1, with TRBD1 identical over 11 bases. The CDR3 is 13 residues long. After removal of 6 bases from V and 5 bases from J, the junction contained 5 bases not matched to a gene. Germline values: CDR1 SQVTM, CDR2 ANQGSEA. The CDR3 DNA follows: TGCAGCGTCCCGGGACAGGGGGGGACTGAAGCTTTCTTT. The encoded protein is CSVPGQGGTEAFF.

The chain couples TRBV27 to TRBJ2-1; TRBD2 aligns across 11 bases. The J segment lost 0 bases and the V segment lost 2 bases, leaving 6 bases of the junction unmatched. This CDR3 contains 18 residues. Germline CDR1 is MNHEY and CDR2 is SMNVEV (reference sequence). The CDR3 DNA reads as TGTGCCAGCAGTTTAGGCCTAGCGGGAGGCCTCTCCTACAATGAGCAGTTCTTC. Amino acids: CASSLGLAGGLSYNEQFF.

V is TRBV9 and J is TRBJ2-1; D is unresolved. The CDR3 is 14 amino acids. Germline CDR1 SGDLS, CDR2 YYNGEE. Trimming took off 0 bases at V and 8 bases at J, with 12 bases between the two ends. For the CDR3, the DNA is TGTGCCAGCAGCGTAGGCGCTGTTCCCCATGAGCAGTTCTTC. Translation gives CASSVGAVPHEQFF.

This clone is a singleton in its sample. This chain joins TRBV5-4 and TRBJ2-2; the match to TRBD2 covers 7 bases. CDR1 SGHNT and CDR2 YYREEE come from the germline V gene (reference sequence). The CDR3 totals 14 residues. Trimming at V came to 0 bases and at J to 9 bases, leaving 5 bases not matched to a gene. CDR3 sequence: CASSLAAGVRELFF. The CDR3 DNA reads as TGTGCCAGCAGCTTGGCGGCGGGAGTTCGGGAGCTGTTTTTT.

The sample holds one count of this clone. The chain carries TRBV5-6 and TRBJ2-1, with 9 bases that match TRBD2. Trimming cost V 3 bases and J 6 bases; bases outside gene matches: 7. Germline values: CDR1 SGHDT, CDR2 YYEEEE. CDR3 size: 15 residues. CDR3 in amino acids: CASSSGPSGINEQFF. The CDR3 DNA follows: TGTGCCAGCAGCTCTGGCCCTAGCGGGATCAATGAGCAGTTCTTC. The full variable domain, rest sourced from reference TRBV5-6 and TRBJ2-1, is DAGVTQSPTHLIKTRGQQVTLRCSPKSGHDTVSWYQQALGQGPQFIFQYYEEEERQRGNFPDRFSGHQFPNYSSELNVNALLLGDSALYLCASSSGPSGINEQFFGPGTRLTVL.

The rearrangement uses TRBV19 and TRBJ1-5; D is perhaps TRBD1 (6 bases). CDR3 length equals 16 residues. V was shortened by 1 base and J by 2 bases, with 12 bases between the two germline ends. CDR1 is LNHDA and CDR2 is SQIVND in the germline V gene (reference sequence). CDR3 DNA: TGTGCCAGTAGTATAGCCCCGGGGGCGGGCAATCAGCCCCAGCATTTT. Protein: CASSIAPGAGNQPQHF. Variable domain in full (rest from reference TRBV19 and TRBJ1-5): DGGITQSPKYLFRKEGQNVTLSCEQNLNHDAMYWYRQDPGQGLRLIYYSQIVNDFQKGDIAEGYSVSREKKESFPLTVTSAQKNPTAFYLCASSIAPGAGNQPQHFGDGTRLSIL.

The rearrangement uses TRBV19 and TRBJ2-5, with 13 bases that match TRBD2. Per the germline V gene, CDR1 is LNHDA and CDR2 is SQIVND (reference sequence). This CDR3 region has 18 residues. Trimming cost V 3 bases and J 1 base; bases outside gene matches: 8. DNA of the CDR3: TGTGCCAGTAGTATTGGGACTAGCGGGACCAGTTTCCAAGAGACCCAGTACTTC. Translation gives CASSIGTSGTSFQETQYF.

This clone was recorded only once. The V call is TRBV24-1, the J call TRBJ1-4; no clear D. CDR3 length equals 15 residues. The V end lost 7 bases, the J end lost 0 bases, and 11 bases lay between the germline ends. Germline values: CDR1 KGHDR, CDR2 SFDVKD. The CDR3 is CATRSWTPTNEKLFF. For the CDR3, the DNA is TGTGCCACCAGGAGCTGGACTCCAACTAATGAAAAACTGTTTTTT.

The chain recombines TRBV4-1 with TRBJ1-4; 8 bases fit TRBD1. J was trimmed by 7 bases and V by 1 base; bases with no gene match: 2. CDR3 size: 14 residues. The germline V gene encodes CDR1 MGHRA and CDR2 YSYEKL. CDR3 amino acids: CASSQAGQGEKLFF. For the CDR3, the DNA is TGCGCCAGCAGCCAAGCCGGACAGGGTGAAAAACTGTTTTTT.

In its sample, this clone is medium-sized (0.01 to 0.1%). This rearrangement joins TRBV10-3 to TRBJ1-2; D remains ambiguous. This CDR3 region has 14 residues. The germline V gene has CDR1 ENHRY and CDR2 SYGVKD. The V end lost 4 bases, the J end lost 0 bases, and 9 bases lay between the germline ends. CDR3 nucleotide sequence: TGTGCCATCAGTGTACTCCCTTCTAACTATGGCTACACCTTC. Translation: CAISVLPSNYGYTF.

The chain has TRBV3-1 (or the pseudogene TRBV3-2) and TRBJ2-5; 7 bases map to TRBD1. The CDR3 is made up of 15 amino acids. Losses at the gene ends were 4 bases for V and 5 bases for J; bases not matched to a gene: 10. The germline V gene has CDR1 LGHDT and CDR2 YNNKEL (reference sequence). CDR3 sequence: CASSLWTGGGETQYF. DNA for the CDR3: TGTGCCAGCAGCCTCTGGACAGGCGGAGGTGAGACCCAGTACTTC.

V usage is TRBV20-1 and J usage is TRBJ2-5; TRBD1 might be the D (5 bases). Germline CDR1 reads DFQATT; CDR2 reads SNEGSKA (reference sequence). The CDR3 is 11 residues long. V lost 4 bases to trimming and J lost 4 bases, with 7 bases between them. This chain's CDR3 is CSAMGRETQYF. The CDR3 DNA sequence: TGCAGTGCTATGGGGCGAGAGACCCAGTACTTC.

This clone was seen only once. J is TRBJ2-2 and V is TRBV23-1, with TRBD1 identical over 8 bases. TRBV23-1 is reported as an ORF; its role is uncertain. Unmatched junction bases numbered 4, after V lost 2 bases and J lost 5 bases. The CDR3 sequence is 15 residues long. This CDR3 reads CASSQTGGKTGELFF. DNA of the CDR3: TGCGCCAGCAGTCAAACAGGGGGGAAGACCGGGGAGCTGTTTTTT.